The entry below describes one T cell receptor (beta chain). This sample was taken from a study of shared clonotypes between healthy human individuals. Study information: A couple of women and three men aged 18 to 49 made up the donors. Three plates were used per donor for CD4 naive, three for CD4 memory, two for CD8 naive and one for CD8 memory.

Germline assignment: CDR1 MNHEY and CDR2 SVGAGI. The CDR3 has 13 residues. V was trimmed by 5 bases and J by 2 bases, leaving 8 bases between them. Across several immunoSEQ plates, the genomic DNA of each subset was split evenly. Some clones are missing from TCRdb's copy, which holds only in-frame ones; the method was immunoSEQ multiplex PCR. Found here are 2 million to 2.5 million clones, about nine tenths of them singletons; the top ten hold approximately 0.39%. From CD4+ cells came CD45RA+ naive and CD45RA-negative memory subsets. The TCR was taken from a man aged 18 to 35 in good health. Some clones in this sample may be carry-over from other donors' samples. The chain recombines TRBV6-5 with TRBJ2-3, with D perhaps TRBD1 or TRBD2 (5 bases each). Sequences were obtained from naive CD4+ T cells from PBMCs. This sample's subset: CD45RA+ positively selected. The chain's CDR3 is CASSRDATDTQYF. Written as DNA, the CDR3 is TGTGCCAGCAGTAGGGACGCCACAGATACGCAGTATTTT.